This TCR beta chain was identified during a study of T cell responses to AZD1222 COVID-19 vaccine. The study, taken as a whole, reports: Repertoire samples came only from after the peak T cell response.

Comments on this clone: Its antigen is unknown.

The repertoire was sequenced with immunoSEQ multiplex PCR; TCRdb's copy has only in-frame clones and lacks some. Here the sample spans about 180,000 clones, roughly 88% being singletons. This sample comprised peripheral blood, obtained 28 days after the second AZD1222 dose. The sequence was collected from an adult who received the AZD1222 COVID-19 vaccine.

The CDR3 is CASSYRTAYNEQFF. CDR3 sequence (DNA): TGTGCCAGCAGTTACAGGACGGCCTACAATGAGCAGTTCTTC. This chain uses TRBV6-2 or TRBV6-3 with TRBJ2-1; D is undetermined. This CDR3 is built from 14 residues. Germline V gene sequence: CDR1 MNHEY, CDR2 SVGEGT. The V end lost 2 bases, the J end lost 2 bases, and 7 bases lay between the germline ends.